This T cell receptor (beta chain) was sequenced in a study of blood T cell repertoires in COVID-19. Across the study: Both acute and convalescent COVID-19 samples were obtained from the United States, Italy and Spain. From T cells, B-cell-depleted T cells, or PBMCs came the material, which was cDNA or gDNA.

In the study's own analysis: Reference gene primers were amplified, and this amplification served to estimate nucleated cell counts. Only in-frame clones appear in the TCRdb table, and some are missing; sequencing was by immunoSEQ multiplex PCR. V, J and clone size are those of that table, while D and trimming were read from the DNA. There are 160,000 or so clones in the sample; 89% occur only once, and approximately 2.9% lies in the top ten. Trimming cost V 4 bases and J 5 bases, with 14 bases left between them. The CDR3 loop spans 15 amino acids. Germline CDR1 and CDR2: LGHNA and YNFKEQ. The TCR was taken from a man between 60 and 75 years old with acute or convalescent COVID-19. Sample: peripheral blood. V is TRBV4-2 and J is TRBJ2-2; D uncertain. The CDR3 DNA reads TGTGCCAGCAGCCCACAACACACAGAAACCGGGGAGCTGTTTTTT. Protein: CASSPQHTETGELFF.